This T cell receptor beta chain came from a study of blood T cell repertoires in COVID-19. This clone occurred once. Profiling relied on immunoSEQ multiplex PCR, and the TCRdb table lists in-frame clones only, not all of them. The table records approximately 290,000 clones, roughly 85% of them present only once. CDR3 length: 12 amino acids. Trimming shortened V by 4 bases and J by 6 bases, and 10 bases separated the two germline ends. CDR1 is SGHKS, CDR2 YYEKEE, per germline (reference sequence). The receptor comes from a woman under 40 who had recovered from COVID-19. What was sequenced was PBMCs or T cells enriched from blood (not recorded which). The rearrangement joins TRBV5-5 to TRBJ1-1; D ambiguous. CDR3 coding DNA: TGTGCCAGCAGCCCGGTGGTTCCTGAAGCTTTCTTT. Its protein product is CASSPVVPEAFF.